These 28 T cell receptor beta chains were sequenced from one sample in a study of blood T cell repertoires in COVID-19. Sequencing used immunoSEQ multiplex PCR; TCRdb keeps in-frame clones, though not all of them. Counted here are around 250,000 clones, 70% to 90% occurring once; the ten biggest clones make up 1.9%. The sample was PBMCs or T cells enriched from blood (not recorded which). The receptors here all came from a woman aged 50 to 65 who had recovered from COVID-19.

The chain links TRBV12-3 or TRBV12-4 to TRBJ2-7; no definite D call. Trimming left V 7 bases short and J 3 bases short, with 13 bases between. This CDR3 has 13 amino acids. In DNA form, the CDR3 reads TGTGCCAGCACCCTCCGAATCGGCTACGAGCAGTACTTC. Translated, it gives CASTLRIGYEQYF.

This chain connects TRBV7-9 to TRBJ2-1, with no clear D. This CDR3 contains 14 residues. From germline, CDR1 is SEHNR and CDR2 FQNEAQ (reference sequence). The V gene lost 8 bases and the J gene lost 0 bases, with 11 bases spanning the gap. CDR3 nucleotide sequence: TGTGCCAGCTGCGTTTCGGGCTCCTACAATGAGCAGTTCTTC. Its translation: CASCVSGSYNEQFF.

A single count supports this clone. The chain has TRBV5-5 and TRBJ1-5; no clear D gene. V was pared by 3 bases and J by 7 bases, with 11 bases between. Germline CDR1 and CDR2: SGHKS and YYEKEE (reference sequence). The CDR3 spans 13 residues. The CDR3 bases are TGTGCCAGCAGCTATATACTAGCGCAGCCCCAGCATTTT. It encodes CASSYILAQPQHF.

The chain combines TRBV28 with TRBJ1-2; the D gene is possibly TRBD1 (5 bases). Trimming pared 6 bases from V and 2 bases from J, leaving 7 bases between. Germline V gene lookup returns CDR1 MDHEN and CDR2 SYDVKM. The CDR3 length is 12 residues. CDR3 amino acids: CASRSGNYGYTF. CDR3 nucleotide sequence: TGTGCCAGCAGGTCAGGGAACTATGGCTACACCTTC.

The chain uses TRBV7-5 and TRBJ1-1; TRBD1 reflects the table's D call only, with no check against the DNA. TRBV7-5 is assigned pseudogene status. The CDR3 runs 16 residues. CDR3 protein: CARSLGQGARNTEAFF. The CDR3 DNA follows: TGTGCCAGAAGTCTAGGACAGGGGGCAAGGAACACTGAAGCTTTCTTT.

The rearrangement links TRBV5-1 to TRBJ2-1, with D possibly being TRBD1 (6 bases). The ends were cut back, 2 bases at V and 3 bases at J, with 6 bases in the middle. CDR3 length: 13 residues. The germline CDR1 and CDR2 sequences are SGHRS and YFSETQ. The CDR3 DNA is TGCGCCAGCAGCTTAGGGGGCTACAATGAGCAGTTCTTC. This codes for CASSLGGYNEQFF.

The chain uses TRBV12-3 or TRBV12-4 and TRBJ2-1, with no clear D. The length of the CDR3 is 13 residues. V shed 1 base and J shed 8 bases, with 9 bases lying between them. The CDR3 spells CASSLGPADEQFF. The DNA for the CDR3 is TGTGCCAGCAGTTTAGGGCCTGCCGATGAGCAGTTCTTC.

The rearrangement uses TRBV28 and TRBJ1-1, with D perhaps TRBD1 (6 bases). The CDR3 sequence is 17 residues long. Germline loops: CDR1 MDHEN, CDR2 SYDVKM. Trimming took off 3 bases at V and 4 bases at J, with 21 bases between the two ends. CDR3 sequence (DNA): TGTGCCAGCAGTTTGCTCCTCACAGGGTATTTTGCCACTGAAGCTTTCTTT. It codes for CASSLLLTGYFATEAFF. Based on the CDR3 plus reference TRBV28 and TRBJ1-1, the full variable domain is DVKVTQSSRYLVKRTGEKVFLECVQDMDHENMFWYRQDPGLGLRLIYFSYDVKMKEKGDIPEGYSVSREKKERFSLILESASTNQTSMYLCASSLLLTGYFATEAFFGQGTRLTVV.

The chain has TRBV7-9 and TRBJ1-2; 11 bases fit TRBD1. The V gene end was trimmed by 10 bases and the J gene end by 7 bases; junction bases not matched to a gene: 14. The CDR3 is made up of 15 amino acids. Germline loops: CDR1 SEHNR, CDR2 FQNEAQ (reference sequence). The CDR3 nucleotides are TGTGCCACCTTCTCGGGGACAGGGGGTGAAACTGGCTACACCTTC. Protein: CATFSGTGGETGYTF.

V usage is TRBV7-2 and J usage is TRBJ2-7; 7 positions match TRBD2. V lost 5 bases to trimming and J lost 3 bases; unmatched junction nucleotides: 10. The CDR3 extends over 15 amino acids. Per germline, CDR1 SGHTA and CDR2 FQGNSA. CDR3 sequence (DNA): TGTGCCAGCAGCCCCCGCCGGGACTATCTCTACGAGCAGTACTTC. Amino acid sequence: CASSPRRDYLYEQYF.

This chain's CDR3 is CRGASDYEQYF. The CDR3 nucleotides are TGCAGAGGGGCATCAGACTACGAGCAGTACTTC. V usage is TRBV20-1 and J usage is TRBJ2-7, with D possibly TRBD1 on 5 matching bases. Germline V gene sequence: CDR1 DFQATT, CDR2 SNEGSKA (reference sequence). This CDR3 has 11 residues.

The V gene is TRBV18, the J gene TRBJ1-4; D call uncertain. V lost 1 base to trimming and J lost 7 bases, with 10 bases between them. The CDR3 spans 14 residues. The germline V gene encodes CDR1 KGHSH and CDR2 LQKENI. As DNA, the CDR3 is TGTGCCAGCTCACCACAAACTTCAGGTGAAAAACTGTTTTTT. It encodes CASSPQTSGEKLFF. The full variable domain, in which reference TRBV18 and TRBJ1-4 provide the parts outside the CDR3, is NAGVMQNPRHLVRRRGQEARLRCSPMKGHSHVYWYRQLPEEGLKFMVYLQKENIIDESGMPKERFSAEFPKEGPSILRIQQVVRGDSAAYFCASSPQTSGEKLFFGSGTQLSVL.

The rearrangement uses TRBV12-3 or TRBV12-4 and TRBJ1-1, with D possibly being TRBD1 (5 bases). The CDR3 extends over 11 amino acids. The ends were cut back, 6 bases at V and 11 bases at J, with 13 bases in the middle. DNA of the CDR3: TGTGCCAGCAGCCGGACGGAGGGGGCTTTCTTT. Translated, it gives CASSRTEGAFF.

The J gene is TRBJ1-3, the V gene TRBV2; 9 bases match TRBD1. Trimming took 6 bases from V and 4 from J; bases not matched to a gene: 4. Germline V gene lookup returns CDR1 SNHLY and CDR2 FYNNEI. The CDR3 is 14 amino acids. The DNA for the CDR3 is TGTGCCAGCAGGAAACAGGGGGCCGGAAACACCATATATTTT. Translated, it gives CASRKQGAGNTIYF.

The CDR3 bases are TGTGCCAGCAGCCAAGCGGGAGCTGGAGAGACCCAGTACTTC. Amino acid sequence: CASSQAGAGETQYF. The rearrangement links TRBV4-2 to TRBJ2-5; the D gene is possibly TRBD2 (6 bases). The CDR3 length is 14 residues. Germline CDR1 and CDR2: LGHNA and YNFKEQ. V lost 1 base to trimming and J lost 4 bases, with 10 bases between them.

This clone was detected once. This chain links TRBV2 with TRBJ1-1; no clear D. V dropped 5 bases and J dropped 0 bases, with 16 bases sitting between them. Germline CDR1 and CDR2: SNHLY and FYNNEI. This CDR3 comprises 16 residues. The CDR3 DNA reads as TGTGCCAGCAGTAGGACTCTAGGAGGCATGAACACTGAAGCTTTCTTT. The encoded protein is CASSRTLGGMNTEAFF.

This clone was picked up one time. The chain links TRBV19 to TRBJ2-1; 10 nucleotides line up with TRBD2. Germline V gene lookup returns CDR1 LNHDA and CDR2 SQIVND (reference sequence). The J segment lost 13 bases and the V segment lost 7 bases, leaving 13 bases of the junction unmatched. The length of the CDR3 is 14 residues. The CDR3 DNA reads TGTGCCAGTACCTGGACTAGCGGCACGGGGAGACAGTTCTTC. Protein product: CASTWTSGTGRQFF. The full variable domain, with the rest looked up from reference TRBV19 and TRBJ2-1, is DGGITQSPKYLFRKEGQNVTLSCEQNLNHDAMYWYRQDPGQGLRLIYYSQIVNDFQKGDIAEGYSVSREKKESFPLTVTSAQKNPTAFYLCASTWTSGTGRQFFGPGTRLTVL.

This sequence joins TRBV7-2 and TRBJ2-1; 14 positions agree with TRBD2. CDR3 length: 16 residues. V lost 6 bases to trimming and J lost 8 bases; unmatched junction nucleotides: 9. Germline V gives CDR1 SGHTA, CDR2 FQGNSA. CDR3 DNA: TGTGCCAGCAGTCCGACTAGCGGGAGGGTGGGGTATGAGCAGTTCTTC. Amino acids: CASSPTSGRVGYEQFF.

The rearrangement uses TRBV15 and TRBJ2-2; a weak D match, TRBD2 (6 bases). CDR1 and CDR2 from the germline V gene are LNHNV and YYDKDF (reference sequence). The CDR3 spans 16 residues. The germline V and J ends were trimmed by 4 bases and 5 bases, with 17 bases remaining between them. For the CDR3, the DNA is TGTGCCACCAGCACCCGTCCTAGCGCCAATACCGGGGAGCTGTTTTTT. It yields the protein CATSTRPSANTGELFF.

V usage is TRBV28 and J usage is TRBJ1-1; the D gene is possibly TRBD1 (6 bases). From germline, CDR1 is MDHEN and CDR2 SYDVKM. CDR3 size: 14 residues. The germline V and J ends were trimmed by 5 bases and 0 bases, with 10 bases remaining between them. CDR3 in DNA: TGTGCCAGCAGTCTGAGGACAGTGAACACTGAAGCTTTCTTT. This sequence encodes CASSLRTVNTEAFF.

The genes are TRBV19 and TRBJ1-5, with unresolved D. Trimming cost V 4 bases and J 0 bases, with 16 bases left between them. The CDR3 runs to 17 residues. Per the germline V gene, CDR1 is LNHDA and CDR2 is SQIVND (reference sequence). The CDR3 reads CASSKFRLGDSNQPQHF. CDR3 bases: TGTGCCAGTAGTAAATTCAGATTAGGAGATAGCAATCAGCCCCAGCATTTT.

CDR3 amino acids: CASSYPGGTIYF. The CDR3 DNA sequence: TGTGCCAGCAGTTACCCGGGGGGCACCATATATTTT. The V and J genes are TRBV6-5 and TRBJ1-3, with a weak D call TRBD1 (5 bases). The CDR3 length is 12 residues. CDR1 is MNHEY and CDR2 is SVGAGI in the germline V gene. Trimming removed 2 bases from V and 9 bases from J, with 8 bases in between.

This chain joins TRBV5-5 and TRBJ1-1, with D possibly being TRBD1 (6 bases). Trimming removed 1 base at V and 5 bases at J, with 12 bases between. Germline CDR1 and CDR2: SGHKS and YYEKEE (reference sequence). The CDR3 sequence is 14 residues long. The CDR3 DNA follows: TGTGCCAGCAGCTTGAACAGGGTATGGACTGAAGCTTTCTTT. Translated: CASSLNRVWTEAFF.

The rearrangement links TRBV11-2 to TRBJ2-1; possibly TRBD2 for D (6 bases). The CDR3 totals 15 residues. Germline assignment: CDR1 SGHAT and CDR2 FQNNGV. V was shortened by 1 base and J by 0 bases, with 7 bases between the two germline ends. CDR3 in amino acids: CASSLVGGSYNEQFF. CDR3 DNA: TGTGCCAGCAGCTTAGTGGGGGGCTCCTACAATGAGCAGTTCTTC. The whole variable domain, filled in from reference TRBV11-2 and TRBJ2-1, reads EAGVAQSPRYKIIEKRQSVAFWCNPISGHATLYWYQQILGQGPKLLIQFQNNGVVDDSQLPKDRFSAERLKGVDSTLKIQPAKLEDSAVYLCASSLVGGSYNEQFFGPGTRLTVL.

This sequence joins TRBV18 and TRBJ2-3, with TRBD1 matching 9 bases. This CDR3 spans 14 amino acids. From germline, CDR1 is KGHSH and CDR2 LQKENI. Trimming cost V 2 bases and J 14 bases; bases outside gene matches: 11. The DNA for the CDR3 is TGTGCCAGCTCACCAAGACAGGGGGACTACATGGGGTATTTT. Protein: CASSPRQGDYMGYF.

The rearrangement links TRBV2 to TRBJ2-3; 7 bases line up with TRBD1. Germline V gene sequence: CDR1 SNHLY, CDR2 FYNNEI. Trimming at V came to 2 bases and at J to 2 bases, leaving 4 bases not matched to a gene. This CDR3 has 15 amino acids. The CDR3 sequence is CASSERGTATDTQYF. DNA for the CDR3: TGTGCCAGCAGTGAAAGGGGGACAGCCACAGATACGCAGTATTTT.

This clone was detected a few times. This rearrangement joins TRBV5-1 to TRBJ2-1, with 9 nucleotides matching TRBD2. Germline CDR1 reads SGHRS; CDR2 reads YFSETQ. V lost 4 bases and J lost 5; bases outside the gene matches: 13. The CDR3 has 17 residues. In nucleotides, the CDR3 is TGCGCCAGCAGCCTGAGTTCGACTAGCGGCAATAACAATGAGCAGTTCTTC. Its protein product is CASSLSSTSGNNNEQFF.

The chain carries TRBV25-1 and TRBJ2-2; tentative D call: TRBD2 (5 bases). The CDR3 covers 14 residues. Trimming took 5 bases from V and 4 from J, leaving 11 bases between them. Germline CDR1 MGHDK, CDR2 SYGVNS. The CDR3 here is CASSPLVVTGELFF. In nucleotides, the CDR3 is TGTGCCAGCAGTCCACTAGTGGTCACCGGGGAGCTGTTTTTT. The full variable domain, its missing parts supplied by reference TRBV25-1 and TRBJ2-2, is EADIYQTPRYLVIGTGKKITLECSQTMGHDKMYWYQQDPGMELHLIHYSYGVNSTEKGDLSSESTVSRIRTEHFPLTLESARPSHTSQYLCASSPLVVTGELFFGEGSRLTVL.